The rows below give T cell receptor beta chains drawn from one sample of a study of CD8+ T cells in alopecia areata. TCRdb's copy holds only in-frame clones and misses some; the assay was immunoSEQ multiplex PCR. The table lists roughly 120,000 clones, less than 75% of them singletons. Sequencing used CD8+ T cells sorted from blood, obtained at week 4, from a patient treated with tofacitinib. Receptors were obtained from a human donor with alopecia areata. CDR3s leave out the opening cysteine and the closing phenylalanine or tryptophan.

TRBJ2-2 TRBV30 AWSVQGATGELF
TRBJ2-1 TRBV30 AWADGGEQF
TRBJ2-5 TRBV27 ASSPHLWAAQETQY
TRBJ2-7 TRBV29-1 SVVLTPTYEQY
TRBJ2-3 TRBV29-1 SVDPGDGADTQY
TRBJ1-6 TRBV7-6 ASRGLALH
TRBJ2-7 TRBV28 ASSADNSPYEQY
TRBJ2-5 TRBV29-1 SVEEGGQETQY
TRBJ2-7 TRBV7-6 ASSHDGYEQY
TRBJ2-7 TRBV4-3 ASSQVVAGGYEQY
TRBJ2-7 TRBV25-1 ASSDEQGNYEQY
TRBJ2-7 TRBV29-1 SARTNEVYEQY
TRBJ2-1 TRBV7-3 ASSLVDGGTLGNEQF
TRBJ1-4 TRBV6-1 ASSGQIATNEKLF
TRBJ2-7 TRBV10-3 AISERQRASSYEQY
TRBJ2-5 TRBV5-4 ATGTLGGETQY
TRBJ2-7 TRBV7-2 ASSFERGFYEQY
TRBJ2-5 TRBV12-5 ASGLGNDPQETQY
TRBJ2-7 TRBV2 ASSEWELTREQY
TRBJ2-3 TRBV6-4 ASSAGQGGTDTQY